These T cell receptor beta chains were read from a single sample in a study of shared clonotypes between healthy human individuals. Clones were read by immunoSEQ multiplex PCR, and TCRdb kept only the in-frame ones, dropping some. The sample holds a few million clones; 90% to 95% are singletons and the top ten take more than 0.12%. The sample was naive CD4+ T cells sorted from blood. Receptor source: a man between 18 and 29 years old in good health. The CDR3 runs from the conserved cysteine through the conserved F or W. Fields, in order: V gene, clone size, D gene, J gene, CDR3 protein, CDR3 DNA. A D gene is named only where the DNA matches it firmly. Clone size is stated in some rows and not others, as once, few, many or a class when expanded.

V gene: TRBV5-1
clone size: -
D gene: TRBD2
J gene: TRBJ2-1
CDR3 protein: CASSLTAGANEQFF
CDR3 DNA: TGCGCCAGCAGCTTAACAGCGGGAGCGAATGAGCAGTTCTTC

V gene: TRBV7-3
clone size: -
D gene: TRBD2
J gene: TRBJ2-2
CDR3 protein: CASSLKGGFTGELFF
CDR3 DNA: TGTGCCAGCAGCTTAAAGGGAGGGTTCACCGGGGAGCTGTTTTTT

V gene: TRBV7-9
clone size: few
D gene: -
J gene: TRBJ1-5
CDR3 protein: CASSLQDQPQHF
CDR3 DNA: TGTGCCAGCAGCCTACAGGATCAGCCCCAGCATTTT

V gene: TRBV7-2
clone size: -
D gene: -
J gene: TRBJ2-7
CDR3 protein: CASSFLTGPPEQYF
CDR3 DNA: TGTGCCAGCAGCTTCCTGACAGGTCCACCGGAGCAGTACTTC

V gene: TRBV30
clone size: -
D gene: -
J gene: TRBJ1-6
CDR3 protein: CAWSRSYNSPLHF
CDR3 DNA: TGTGCCTGGAGTAGGTCCTATAATTCACCCCTCCACTTT

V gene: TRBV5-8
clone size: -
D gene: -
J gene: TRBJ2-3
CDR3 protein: CASSLDPGTDTQYF
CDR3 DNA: TGTGCCAGCAGCTTGGATCCGGGGACAGATACGCAGTATTTT

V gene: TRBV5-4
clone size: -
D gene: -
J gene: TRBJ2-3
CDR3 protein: CASSLVGVSDTQYF
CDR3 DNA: TGTGCCAGCAGCTTGGTTGGGGTCTCAGATACGCAGTATTTT

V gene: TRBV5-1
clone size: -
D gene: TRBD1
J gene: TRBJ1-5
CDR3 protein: CASSKSPGGQQPQHF
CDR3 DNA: TGCGCCAGCAGCAAGTCCCCAGGGGGACAGCAGCCCCAGCATTTT

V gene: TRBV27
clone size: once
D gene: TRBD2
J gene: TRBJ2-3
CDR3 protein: CAAGESTDTQYF
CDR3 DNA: TGTGCCGCGGGGGAAAGCACAGATACGCAGTATTTT

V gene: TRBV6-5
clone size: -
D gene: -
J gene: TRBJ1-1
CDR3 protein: CASSYGYLGSTEAFF
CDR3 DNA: TGTGCCAGCAGTTACGGCTACTTAGGGAGCACTGAAGCTTTCTTT

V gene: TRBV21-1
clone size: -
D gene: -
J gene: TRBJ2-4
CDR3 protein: CASSKIDPHYILAKNIQYF
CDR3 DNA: TGTGCCAGCAGCAAAATCGATCCTCATTACATACTAGCCAAAAACATTCAGTACTTC

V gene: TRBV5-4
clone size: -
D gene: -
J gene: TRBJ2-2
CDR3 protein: CASTDPTRTGELFF
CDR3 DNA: TGTGCCAGCACCGATCCGACGAGGACCGGGGAGCTGTTTTTT

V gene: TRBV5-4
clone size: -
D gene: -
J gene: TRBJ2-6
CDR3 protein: CASSLVVHGNSGANVLTF
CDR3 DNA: TGTGCCAGCAGCTTGGTGGTACATGGGAACTCTGGGGCCAACGTCCTGACTTTC

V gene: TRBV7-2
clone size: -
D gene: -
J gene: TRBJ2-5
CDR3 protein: CASSLDRPETQYF
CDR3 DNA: TGTGCCAGCAGCTTAGATCGGCCAGAGACCCAGTACTTC

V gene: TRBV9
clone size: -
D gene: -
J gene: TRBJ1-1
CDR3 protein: CASTKQGMNTEAFF
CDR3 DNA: TGTGCCAGCACCAAACAGGGTATGAACACTGAAGCTTTCTTT

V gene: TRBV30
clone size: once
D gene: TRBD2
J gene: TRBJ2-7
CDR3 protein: CAWSVRASGRVGEQYF
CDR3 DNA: TGTGCCTGGAGTGTACGGGCTAGCGGGAGGGTGGGCGAGCAGTACTTC

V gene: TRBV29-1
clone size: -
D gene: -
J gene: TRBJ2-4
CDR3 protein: CSVKKKNIQYF
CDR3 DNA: TGCAGCGTTAAGAAAAAAAACATTCAGTACTTC

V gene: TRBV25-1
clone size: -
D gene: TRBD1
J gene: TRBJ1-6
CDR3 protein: CASSEDRGRNSPLHF
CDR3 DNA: TGTGCCAGCAGTGAGGACAGGGGACGTAATTCACCCCTCCACTTT

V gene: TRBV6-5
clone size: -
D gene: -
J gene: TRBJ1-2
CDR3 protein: CASSYSRNNYGYTF
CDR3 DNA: TGTGCCAGCAGTTACTCCAGGAATAACTATGGCTACACCTTC

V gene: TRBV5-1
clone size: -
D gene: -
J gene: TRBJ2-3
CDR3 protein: CASRLEGLARGTDTQYF
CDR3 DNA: TGCGCCAGCAGGCTGGAGGGCCTGGCCCGGGGCACAGATACGCAGTATTTT

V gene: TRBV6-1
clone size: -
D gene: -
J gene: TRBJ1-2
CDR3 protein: CASSEWPRGGYTF
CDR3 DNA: TGTGCCAGCAGTGAGTGGCCTCGCGGCGGCTACACCTTC

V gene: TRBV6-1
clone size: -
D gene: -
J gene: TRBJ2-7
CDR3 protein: CASGQGHEQYF
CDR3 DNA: TGTGCCAGCGGGCAGGGCCACGAGCAGTACTTC

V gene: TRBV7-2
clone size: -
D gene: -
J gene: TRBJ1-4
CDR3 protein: CASSLRGRANEKLFF
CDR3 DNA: TGTGCCAGCAGCTTAAGAGGGAGGGCTAATGAAAAACTGTTTTTT

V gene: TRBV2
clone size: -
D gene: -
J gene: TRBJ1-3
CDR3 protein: CASSSGSHSGNTIYF
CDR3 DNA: TGTGCCAGCAGCTCCGGAAGTCACTCTGGAAACACCATATATTTT

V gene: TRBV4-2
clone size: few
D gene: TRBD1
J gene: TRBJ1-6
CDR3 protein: CASSQDGQANSPLHF
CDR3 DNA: TGTGCCAGCAGCCAAGACGGACAGGCCAATTCACCCCTCCACTTT

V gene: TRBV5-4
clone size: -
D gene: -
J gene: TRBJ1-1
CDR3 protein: CASSLEGGHTEAFF
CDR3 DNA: TGTGCCAGCAGCTTGGAGGGGGGCCACACTGAAGCTTTCTTT

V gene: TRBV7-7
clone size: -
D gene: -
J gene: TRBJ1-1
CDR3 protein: CASSLARGTEAFF
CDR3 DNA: TGTGCTAGCAGCTTAGCGCGGGGGACTGAAGCTTTCTTT

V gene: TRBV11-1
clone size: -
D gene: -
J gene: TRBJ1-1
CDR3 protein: CASSNSMNTEAFF
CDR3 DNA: TGTGCCAGCAGCAACAGTATGAACACTGAAGCTTTCTTT

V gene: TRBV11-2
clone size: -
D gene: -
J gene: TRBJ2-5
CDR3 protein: CASSLGGGKETQYF
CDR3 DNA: TGTGCCAGCAGCTTAGGCGGCGGGAAAGAGACCCAGTACTTC

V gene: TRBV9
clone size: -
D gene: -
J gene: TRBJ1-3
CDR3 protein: CASSAPGGPGNTIYF
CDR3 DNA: TGTGCCAGCAGCGCCCCGGGCGGTCCTGGAAACACCATATATTTT

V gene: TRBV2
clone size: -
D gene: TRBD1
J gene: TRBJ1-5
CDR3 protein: CASSATGDSNQPQHF
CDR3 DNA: TGTGCCAGCAGTGCCACAGGGGATAGCAATCAGCCCCAGCATTTT

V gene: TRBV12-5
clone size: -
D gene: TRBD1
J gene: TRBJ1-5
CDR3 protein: CASGPDPRTGGQLYSNQPQHF
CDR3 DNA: TGTGCTAGTGGTCCCGACCCCAGGACAGGGGGCCAACTGTATAGCAATCAGCCCCAGCATTTT

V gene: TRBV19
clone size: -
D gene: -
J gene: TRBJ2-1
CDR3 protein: CASSFRPGEQFF
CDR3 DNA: TGTGCCAGTAGTTTCAGACCGGGTGAGCAGTTCTTC

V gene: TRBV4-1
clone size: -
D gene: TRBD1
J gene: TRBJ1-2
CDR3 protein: CASSQVHRGNYGYTF
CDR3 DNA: TGCGCCAGCAGCCAAGTCCACAGGGGTAACTATGGCTACACCTTC

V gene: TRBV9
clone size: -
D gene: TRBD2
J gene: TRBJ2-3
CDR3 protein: CASSVGSSGGYSTDTQYF
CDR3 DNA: TGTGCCAGCAGCGTAGGGAGTAGCGGGGGATATAGCACAGATACGCAGTATTTT

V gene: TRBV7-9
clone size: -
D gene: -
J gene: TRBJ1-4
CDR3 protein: CASSPRRGEDEKLFF
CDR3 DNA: TGTGCCAGCAGCCCTCGGAGAGGCGAGGACGAAAAACTGTTTTTT

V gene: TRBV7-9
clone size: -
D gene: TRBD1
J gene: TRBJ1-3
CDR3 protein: CASRPGQLGNTIYF
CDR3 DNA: TGTGCCAGCAGGCCGGGACAGCTTGGAAACACCATATATTTT

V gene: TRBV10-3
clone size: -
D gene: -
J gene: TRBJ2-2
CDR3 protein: CAISESRLAANTGELFF
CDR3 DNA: TGTGCCATCAGTGAGTCTCGGCTAGCAGCGAACACCGGGGAGCTGTTTTTT

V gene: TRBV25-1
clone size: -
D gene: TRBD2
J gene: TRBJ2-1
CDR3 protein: CASSIAGASNEQFF
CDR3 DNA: TGTGCCAGCAGCATAGCGGGAGCCTCCAATGAGCAGTTCTTC